Listed below are T cell receptor beta chains from one sample, sequenced in a study of blood T cell repertoires in COVID-19. Libraries were prepared by immunoSEQ multiplex PCR; TCRdb keeps only in-frame clonotypes and omits some of them. The sample has just over 650,000 clones; approximately 90% are singletons. Sample: peripheral blood. The receptors here all came from a young woman with acute or convalescent COVID-19. CDR3s include the opening cysteine and the closing phenylalanine or tryptophan. The order of the fields is J gene, D gene, V gene, CDR3 protein. The D gene is left open where the match is weak.

j_call: TRBJ2-3
d_call: -
v_call: TRBV24-1
cdr3_aa: CATSDSGLNTQYF

j_call: TRBJ1-2
d_call: TRBD1
v_call: TRBV6-1
cdr3_aa: CASSESGTGYYGYTF

j_call: TRBJ2-5
d_call: TRBD2
v_call: TRBV5-1
cdr3_aa: CASSLGAGVSQETQYF

j_call: TRBJ2-6
d_call: TRBD1
v_call: TRBV3-1/TRBV3-2
cdr3_aa: CASSQEGWGTGASGANVLTF

j_call: TRBJ1-2
d_call: -
v_call: TRBV24-1
cdr3_aa: CATSEQGLGGYTF

j_call: TRBJ1-1
d_call: TRBD1
v_call: TRBV4-3
cdr3_aa: CASSRRGGQANTEAFF

j_call: TRBJ1-5
d_call: -
v_call: TRBV5-6
cdr3_aa: CASSQVGQPQHF

j_call: TRBJ1-1
d_call: TRBD1
v_call: TRBV7-6
cdr3_aa: CASSLGTGVNTEAFF

j_call: TRBJ1-1
d_call: -
v_call: TRBV7-2
cdr3_aa: CASSLSGVWGAEAFF

j_call: TRBJ2-3
d_call: TRBD2
v_call: TRBV11-2
cdr3_aa: CASSLPSGRTDTQYF

j_call: TRBJ1-1
d_call: -
v_call: TRBV13
cdr3_aa: CASSPGGVSEAFF

j_call: TRBJ1-1
d_call: TRBD1
v_call: TRBV2
cdr3_aa: CARLVYPGTGISDTEAFF

j_call: TRBJ1-5
d_call: -
v_call: TRBV5-8
cdr3_aa: CASSFWGGGVDQPQHF

j_call: TRBJ2-1
d_call: -
v_call: TRBV28
cdr3_aa: CASSFPGDYNEQFF

j_call: TRBJ2-1
d_call: TRBD2
v_call: TRBV7-2
cdr3_aa: CASSLDLAGINEQFF

j_call: TRBJ1-2
d_call: -
v_call: TRBV25-1
cdr3_aa: CASSELNYGYTF

j_call: TRBJ2-7
d_call: TRBD1
v_call: TRBV30
cdr3_aa: CAGGQSSYEQYF

j_call: TRBJ1-1
d_call: TRBD1
v_call: TRBV20-1
cdr3_aa: CSASIQGAEWTEAFF

j_call: TRBJ2-7
d_call: TRBD1
v_call: TRBV28
cdr3_aa: CASSRPGQGVGEQYF

j_call: TRBJ1-2
d_call: TRBD1
v_call: TRBV27
cdr3_aa: CASAQGRTYGYTF

j_call: TRBJ2-7
d_call: -
v_call: TRBV27
cdr3_aa: CASSRGTSREQYF

j_call: TRBJ1-4
d_call: TRBD1
v_call: TRBV5-1
cdr3_aa: CASSLRQGQEKLFF

j_call: TRBJ2-3
d_call: -
v_call: TRBV24-1
cdr3_aa: CATSDFAVTTDTQYF

j_call: TRBJ1-2
d_call: TRBD1
v_call: TRBV30
cdr3_aa: CAWRGQGNYGYTF

j_call: TRBJ2-1
d_call: TRBD1
v_call: TRBV7-6
cdr3_aa: CASSRGQGFYNEQFF

j_call: TRBJ1-2
d_call: -
v_call: TRBV30
cdr3_aa: CAWSTQTRSYGYTF

j_call: TRBJ1-2
d_call: TRBD1
v_call: TRBV7-4
cdr3_aa: CASSVTGGDYNYGYTF

j_call: TRBJ1-2
d_call: -
v_call: TRBV6-5
cdr3_aa: CASTSSVSNYGYTF

j_call: TRBJ2-7
d_call: -
v_call: TRBV5-1
cdr3_aa: CASSFGGSYEQYF

j_call: TRBJ1-5
d_call: -
v_call: TRBV7-2
cdr3_aa: CASSSQYSNQPQHF

j_call: TRBJ2-7
d_call: TRBD1
v_call: TRBV19
cdr3_aa: CASSMGDSVIYEQYF

j_call: TRBJ1-6
d_call: TRBD1
v_call: TRBV6-5
cdr3_aa: CASSSLQGASPLHF

j_call: TRBJ1-2
d_call: -
v_call: TRBV19
cdr3_aa: CASENCGFIGYTF

j_call: TRBJ2-2
d_call: -
v_call: TRBV30
cdr3_aa: CAWSLLDRSGGELFF

j_call: TRBJ2-3
d_call: TRBD1
v_call: TRBV9
cdr3_aa: CASSVVDRHSTDTQYF

j_call: TRBJ1-1
d_call: -
v_call: TRBV11-3
cdr3_aa: CASSFLANTEAFF

j_call: TRBJ1-3
d_call: -
v_call: TRBV6-5
cdr3_aa: CATTASGNTIYF

j_call: TRBJ1-1
d_call: TRBD1
v_call: TRBV30
cdr3_aa: CAWRPRTGMNTEAFF

j_call: TRBJ1-1
d_call: -
v_call: TRBV27
cdr3_aa: CASSLTGLNTEAFF

j_call: TRBJ2-7
d_call: TRBD1
v_call: TRBV28
cdr3_aa: CASSFWDRHGEQYF

j_call: TRBJ1-4
d_call: -
v_call: TRBV2
cdr3_aa: CASSRRHNNEKLFF

j_call: TRBJ1-2
d_call: -
v_call: TRBV25-1
cdr3_aa: CAAEGGPYGYTF

j_call: TRBJ1-4
d_call: -
v_call: TRBV6-1
cdr3_aa: CASSEARDFGEKLFF

j_call: TRBJ2-3
d_call: -
v_call: TRBV18
cdr3_aa: CASSRDSETDTQYF

j_call: TRBJ1-1
d_call: -
v_call: TRBV15
cdr3_aa: CATSRVRDNMNTEAFF

j_call: TRBJ1-1
d_call: -
v_call: TRBV30
cdr3_aa: CAWSKGHLNTEAFF

j_call: TRBJ1-1
d_call: -
v_call: TRBV5-4
cdr3_aa: CASSLRGWGGRVNTEAFF

j_call: TRBJ1-2
d_call: -
v_call: TRBV29-1
cdr3_aa: CSVTGGRANYGYTF

j_call: TRBJ2-7
d_call: TRBD1
v_call: TRBV6-4
cdr3_aa: CASSAHRGYEQYF

j_call: TRBJ1-2
d_call: -
v_call: TRBV6-5
cdr3_aa: CASSYSMPDHGYTF

j_call: TRBJ1-3
d_call: TRBD1
v_call: TRBV30
cdr3_aa: CAWRGQGTGNTIYF

j_call: TRBJ1-4
d_call: -
v_call: TRBV5-5
cdr3_aa: CASSSGGLVNEKLFF

j_call: TRBJ1-5
d_call: -
v_call: TRBV13
cdr3_aa: CASSSAAQHF

j_call: TRBJ1-5
d_call: TRBD1
v_call: TRBV2
cdr3_aa: CASSQGQSRPQHF

j_call: TRBJ1-6
d_call: TRBD1
v_call: TRBV19
cdr3_aa: CASSGQGNSPLHF

j_call: TRBJ2-2
d_call: -
v_call: TRBV4-3
cdr3_aa: CASSQDYHSGENTGELFF

j_call: TRBJ1-2
d_call: TRBD1
v_call: TRBV30
cdr3_aa: CAWSGRGLYGYTF

j_call: TRBJ2-2
d_call: -
v_call: TRBV6-2/TRBV6-3
cdr3_aa: CASSPNQDRNTGELFF

j_call: TRBJ1-3
d_call: -
v_call: TRBV18
cdr3_aa: CASSPIPGSGNTIYF

j_call: TRBJ1-5
d_call: -
v_call: TRBV4-2
cdr3_aa: CASSQDSAVQPQHF